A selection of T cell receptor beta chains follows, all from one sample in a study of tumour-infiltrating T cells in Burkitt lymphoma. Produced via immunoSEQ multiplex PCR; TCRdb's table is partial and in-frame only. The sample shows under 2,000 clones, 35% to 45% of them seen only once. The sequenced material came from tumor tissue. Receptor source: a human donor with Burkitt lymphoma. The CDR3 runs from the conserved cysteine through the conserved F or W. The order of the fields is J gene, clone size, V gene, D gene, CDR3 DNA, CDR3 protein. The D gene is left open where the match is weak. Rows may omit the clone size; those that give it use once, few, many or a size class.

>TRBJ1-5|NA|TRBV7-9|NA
TGTGCCAGCAGCTATAGCAATCAGCCCCAGCATTTT
CASSYSNQPQHF
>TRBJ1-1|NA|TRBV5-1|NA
TGCGCCAGCAGGTCTCTTGGCAGGAACACTGAAGCTTTCTTT
CASRSLGRNTEAFF
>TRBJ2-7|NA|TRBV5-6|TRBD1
TGTGCCAGCAGCGTCCCGGGACAGGGCTACGAGCAGTACTTC
CASSVPGQGYEQYF
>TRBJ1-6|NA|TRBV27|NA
TGTGCCAGCAGTTTATCAAGGGAGAGCTCCTATAATTCACCCCTCCACTTT
CASSLSRESSYNSPLHF
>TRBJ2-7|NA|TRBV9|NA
TGTGCCAGCAGCGTGGGCCAGGGGGGAGAGCAGTACTTC
CASSVGQGGEQYF
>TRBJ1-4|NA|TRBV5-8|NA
TGTGCCAGCAGCTCACGACTTGACAGGAGAGAAAAACTGTTTTTT
CASSSRLDRREKLFF
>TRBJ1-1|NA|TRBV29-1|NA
TGCAGCGTCGTGTTGAACACTGAAGCTTTTTTT
CSVVLNTEAFF
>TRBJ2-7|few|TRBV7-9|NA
TGTGCCAGCAGACCGTCGAGCTCCTACGAGCAGTACTTC
CASRPSSSYEQYF
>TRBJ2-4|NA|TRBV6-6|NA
TGTGCCAGCAGTCAAAAGCTAGCCAAAAACATTCAGTACTTC
CASSQKLAKNIQYF
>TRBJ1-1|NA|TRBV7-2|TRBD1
TGTGCCAGCACCACGAAGGGACAGGCGAACACTGAAGCTTTCTTT
CASTTKGQANTEAFF
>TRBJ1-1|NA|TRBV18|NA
TGTGCCAGCTCACCATTTCAGGGGCAGAGCACTGAAGCTTTCTTT
CASSPFQGQSTEAFF
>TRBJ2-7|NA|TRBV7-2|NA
TGTGCCAGCAGCTTTACAACAGACAGCTACGAGCAGTACTTC
CASSFTTDSYEQYF
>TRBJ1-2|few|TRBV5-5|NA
TGTGCCAGCAGCTACCCGGACCACTATGGCTACACCTTC
CASSYPDHYGYTF